These 11 T cell receptor beta chains were all obtained from the same sample, sequenced in a study of a mutant IDH1 vaccine in newly diagnosed glioma. Data came from immunoSEQ multiplex PCR; TCRdb stores just in-frame clones and leaves some out. Altogether tens of thousands of clones are present, about four fifths being singletons, with the ten largest covering roughly 6.8%. This sample's time point: baseline, week 1 (first vaccination visit). Specified treatment: pre-vaccination baseline after standard-of-care therapy. This specimen consisted of PBMCs, obtained from a glioma patient treated with radiotherapy, temozolomide or both. The receptors were sampled from a woman between 50 and 59 years old with glioma.

This clone was seen once. The gene calls are TRBV5-8 and TRBJ1-1; D is unclear. Germline assignment: CDR1 SGHTS and CDR2 YDEGEE. This CDR3 contains 14 residues. The V end lost 4 bases, the J end lost 5 bases, and 15 bases lay between the germline ends. The CDR3 here is CASSRGPGGTEAFF. In DNA form, the CDR3 reads TGTGCCAGCAGCCGCGGACCCGGCGGGACTGAAGCTTTCTTT.

The genes are TRBV11-2 and TRBJ1-6, with 9 bases lining up with TRBD1. Germline V lookup: CDR1 SGHAT, CDR2 FQNNGV. The CDR3 is 14 amino acids. J was trimmed by 7 bases and V by 5 bases; bases with no gene match: 3. CDR3 bases: TGTGCCAGCAGCCACAGGGGGCGGAATTCACCCCTCCACTTT. It codes for CASSHRGRNSPLHF.

This clone was seen only once. The J gene is TRBJ1-2, the V gene TRBV4-2; 9 bases align to TRBD1. The CDR3 is 15 amino acids. Trimming took 1 base from V and 4 from J; bases not matched to a gene: 4. Germline assignment: CDR1 LGHNA and CDR2 YNFKEQ. This CDR3 reads CASSQVGQGSYGYTF. CDR3 in DNA: TGTGCCAGCAGCCAAGTTGGACAGGGGAGCTATGGCTACACCTTC.

The CDR3 sequence: CASSLSIGYNEQFF. In DNA, the CDR3 is TGTGCCAGCAGCCTATCCATAGGCTACAATGAGCAGTTCTTC. This chain uses TRBV7-9 with TRBJ2-1; D gene ambiguous. Trimming shortened V by 5 bases and J by 3 bases, and 11 bases separated the two germline ends. This CDR3 has 14 amino acids. Germline-derived CDR1 and CDR2 are SEHNR and FQNEAQ (reference sequence). Complete variable domain (other parts from reference TRBV7-9 and TRBJ2-1): DTGVSQNPRHKITKRGQNVTFRCDPISEHNRLYWYRQTLGQGPEFLTYFQNEAQLEKSRLLSDRFSAERPKGSFSTLEIQRTEQGDSAMYLCASSLSIGYNEQFFGPGTRLTVL.

V usage is TRBV11-2 and J usage is TRBJ2-5; D uncertain. The germline V gene encodes CDR1 SGHAT and CDR2 FQNNGV. The CDR3 runs 13 residues. Trimming removed 5 bases from V and 2 bases from J, with 9 bases in between. This CDR3 is CASSVTVQETQYF. Written as DNA, the CDR3 is TGTGCCAGCAGCGTGACCGTACAAGAGACCCAGTACTTC. The full variable domain, with the rest looked up from reference TRBV11-2 and TRBJ2-5, is EAGVAQSPRYKIIEKRQSVAFWCNPISGHATLYWYQQILGQGPKLLIQFQNNGVVDDSQLPKDRFSAERLKGVDSTLKIQPAKLEDSAVYLCASSVTVQETQYFGPGTRLLVL.

This clone was counted only a few times. This chain links TRBV20-1 with TRBJ1-1; no clear D. V was shortened by 0 bases and J by 8 bases, with 7 bases between the two germline ends. Germline CDR1 DFQATT, CDR2 SNEGSKA (reference sequence). The CDR3 is 11 amino acids. In DNA form, the CDR3 reads TGCAGTGCTAGAGATGTCCCGGAAGCTTTCTTT. It encodes CSARDVPEAFF.

This chain connects TRBV30 to TRBJ2-7; 9 nucleotides align to TRBD1. From germline, CDR1 is GTSNPN and CDR2 SVGIG (reference sequence). The CDR3 is made up of 15 amino acids. Trimming took 4 bases from V and 12 from J; bases not matched to a gene: 19. The CDR3 reads CAWNKGTGRAKRLYF. CDR3 nucleotide sequence: TGTGCCTGGAATAAAGGGACAGGGCGGGCCAAGCGGCTGTACTTC.

The rearrangement joins TRBV2 to TRBJ1-3; 9 nucleotides agree with TRBD1. With 5 bases clipped from V and 0 bases from J, the junction kept 8 bases outside the gene matches. The CDR3 is 17 residues long. The germline V gene encodes CDR1 SNHLY and CDR2 FYNNEI. The CDR3 sequence: CASSSRPGQGSGNTIYF. The CDR3 DNA is TGTGCCAGCAGTTCGCGACCGGGACAGGGCTCTGGAAACACCATATATTTT.

The chain combines TRBV5-1 with TRBJ2-4, with 11 bases that match TRBD1. The CDR3 consists of 14 residues. Germline CDR1 reads SGHRS; CDR2 reads YFSETQ. The J segment lost 7 bases and the V segment lost 0 bases, leaving 0 bases of the junction unmatched. The DNA for the CDR3 is TGCGCCAGCAGCTTGGGGACAGGGGGCAACATTCAGTACTTC. It yields the protein CASSLGTGGNIQYF.

The V gene is TRBV5-6, the J gene TRBJ1-5, with TRBD1 matching 9 bases. Germline CDR1 SGHDT, CDR2 YYEEEE. The CDR3 runs 16 residues. Losses at the gene ends were 5 bases for V and 2 bases for J; bases not matched to a gene: 8. The CDR3 coding sequence is TGTGCCAGCAGTCAAACCACAGGGGGCGGCAATCAGCCCCAGCATTTT. Translated: CASSQTTGGGNQPQHF.

V and J are TRBV5-1 and TRBJ1-1; D unresolved. The CDR3 has 12 amino acids. CDR1 is SGHRS and CDR2 is YFSETQ in the germline V gene. Between the trimmed V and J ends, which lost 4 bases and 7 bases, there was a span of 11 bases. CDR3: CASSIEGGEAFF. In DNA form, the CDR3 reads TGCGCCAGCAGCATAGAAGGTGGTGAAGCTTTCTTT.